This is a list of T cell receptor beta chains from one sample in a study of siplizumab effects on memory and regulatory T cells. This table comes from immunoSEQ multiplex PCR, and its TCRdb copy is limited to in-frame clones, with some not included. The repertoire holds about 98,000 clones, with around 90% as singletons. Source material: CD4+ T cells sorted from blood. Source of these receptors: a human donor in good health. Each CDR3 is given with its conserved first and last residue. A D gene is named only where the DNA matches it firmly. Clone size, where shown, is once, few, many, or a class for clones that have expanded.

J gene,D gene,clone size,V gene,CDR3 DNA,CDR3 protein
TRBJ1-4,TRBD1,-,TRBV2,TGTGCCAGCAGTGAACGACAGGGCCTTAATGAAAAACTGTTTTTT,CASSERQGLNEKLFF
TRBJ2-7,-,-,TRBV5-1,TGCGCCAGCAGGGCTAGCGCCTCGGTTAGCTACGAGCAGTACTTC,CASRASASVSYEQYF
TRBJ2-2,-,few,TRBV2,TGTGCCAGCTCAAAGGGGAGATCTACCGGGGAGCTGTTTTTT,CASSKGRSTGELFF
TRBJ2-7,TRBD2,-,TRBV4-1,TGCGCCAGCAGCCAATCCCCTTCCCCTGGCGGGAGGGAATACGAGCAGTACTTC,CASSQSPSPGGREYEQYF
TRBJ1-1,-,once,TRBV5-1,TGCGCCAGCAACACAAGAGGGGGGAACACTGAAGCTTTCTTT,CASNTRGGNTEAFF
TRBJ2-1,TRBD2,-,TRBV27,TGTGCCAGCAGCCTTGGGACTAGCGGGAGCTCCTACAATGAGCAGTTCTTC,CASSLGTSGSSYNEQFF
TRBJ1-1,TRBD1,-,TRBV10-3,TGTGCCACCCCCAGGGGGGGGACTGAAGCTTTCTTT,CATPRGGTEAFF
TRBJ2-2,TRBD2,-,TRBV6-4,TGTGCCAGCAGTGAGCGGGGGGCACTGCCCGGGGAGCTGTTTTTT,CASSERGALPGELFF
TRBJ2-3,TRBD2,-,TRBV30,TGTGCCTGGAGTGTCGGGGGGGGGCACCCAGATACGCAGTATTTT,CAWSVGGGHPDTQYF
TRBJ2-7,-,-,TRBV2,TGTGCCATCAACTACGAGCAGTACTTC,CAINYEQYF
TRBJ2-7,-,-,TRBV2,TGTGCCAGCAGCCTAACCGGTAAGACGGGCGAGCAGTACTTC,CASSLTGKTGEQYF
TRBJ1-6,TRBD1,-,TRBV5-1,TGCGCCAGCAGCCGTATATTAGGGGGCGCTTATAATTCACCCCTCCACTTT,CASSRILGGAYNSPLHF
TRBJ2-3,-,-,TRBV7-9,TGTGCCAGCAGCTCCGAAAGCACCCGGGACTTCCAGAGCACAGATACGCAGTATTTT,CASSSESTRDFQSTDTQYF
TRBJ2-2,-,-,TRBV21-1,TGTGCCAGCAGCAAAAGCGACCCCGGGACAGGGGACACCGGGGAGCTGTTTTTT,CASSKSDPGTGDTGELFF
TRBJ2-2,-,once,TRBV9,TGTGCCAGCAGCGTAGGGGGGGATGCCACCGGGGAGCTGTTTTTT,CASSVGGDATGELFF
TRBJ2-5,-,once,TRBV7-6,TGTGCCAGCAGCTTTGGAGAGACCCAGTACTTC,CASSFGETQYF
TRBJ2-5,TRBD1,-,TRBV19,TGTGCCAGTAGATGGACAGGGGGGCAGGGGACCCAGTACTTC,CASRWTGGQGTQYF
TRBJ1-2,-,once,TRBV5-6,TGTGCCAGCAGCTTAATCGGTGGTCAGGGATTAAACTATGGCTACACCTTC,CASSLIGGQGLNYGYTF
TRBJ2-2,-,-,TRBV7-9,TGTGCCAGCAGCTTAAACGGGAACACCGGGGAGCTGTTTTTT,CASSLNGNTGELFF
TRBJ2-1,TRBD2,-,TRBV5-1,TGCGCCAGCAGCCCCACGGGACTAGTCATCGATGAGCAGTTCTTC,CASSPTGLVIDEQFF
TRBJ1-2,-,-,TRBV20-1,TGCAGTGCCTCCCGAGACCCCGGCTACACCTTC,CSASRDPGYTF
TRBJ2-3,-,-,TRBV11-2,TGTGCCAGCAGCTTAAGTGGGGGCGCAAAATCAGATACGCAGTATTTT,CASSLSGGAKSDTQYF
TRBJ1-5,-,few,TRBV29-1,TGCAGCGTTACTACCCAGAACGCGAATCAGCCCCAGCATTTT,CSVTTQNANQPQHF
TRBJ2-7,TRBD2,once,TRBV4-1,TGCGCCAGCAGCCAAGGTGCTAGCGGGAGTCCCTACGAGCAGTACTTC,CASSQGASGSPYEQYF
TRBJ2-7,-,-,TRBV18,TGTGCCAGCTCACGAGGGACGGAGAACTACGAGCAGTACTTC,CASSRGTENYEQYF
TRBJ1-1,-,-,TRBV7-8,TGTGCCAGCAGCTTAGTTTCAGCAGAAGCTTTCTTT,CASSLVSAEAFF
TRBJ2-2,TRBD1,-,TRBV5-1,TGCGCCAGCAGGGACAGGGGGATTACCGGGGAGCTGTTTTTT,CASRDRGITGELFF
TRBJ2-7,TRBD2,-,TRBV19,TGTGCCAGTACCCTAGTAGCGGGAGGCACCGTCGAGCAGTACTTC,CASTLVAGGTVEQYF
TRBJ1-1,-,-,TRBV28,TGTGCCAGCCGAATTTTAGGTGAAGCTTTCTTT,CASRILGEAFF
TRBJ1-1,TRBD1,-,TRBV27,TGTGCCAGCAGTCTACAGGGGAGGGACACTGAAGCTTTCTTT,CASSLQGRDTEAFF
TRBJ1-1,-,-,TRBV5-1,TGCGCCAGCAGCTTGTGGGACGGGAACACTGAAGCTTTCTTT,CASSLWDGNTEAFF
TRBJ1-2,-,-,TRBV19,TGTGCCAGTAGTCCCGGCCCACCCGGACCCTATGGCTACACCTTC,CASSPGPPGPYGYTF
TRBJ1-5,-,once,TRBV27,TGTGCCAGCGCGCGGACCCGGATGGTTAATCAGCCCCAGCATTTT,CASARTRMVNQPQHF